Presented here are 21 T cell receptor beta chains from one specimen sequenced in a study of T cell repertoires in cytomegalovirus infection. TCRdb re-analysed the reads in MiXCR, keeping a single row per CDR3 protein. This table has roughly 500,000 distinct CDR3 sequences, 16% appearing once. Specimen: CD8+ T cells from PBMCs. Source of these receptors: a human donor in good health (CMV status not recorded). Some clones in this sample may be carry-over from other donors' samples.

This clonotype was seen many times. This chain connects TRBV7-6 to TRBJ2-3; maybe TRBD2 (5 bases). Germline CDR1 reads SGHVS; CDR2 reads FNYEAQ. This CDR3 contains 14 residues. The V end lost 8 bases, the J end lost 4 bases, and 16 bases lay between the germline ends. The CDR3 region is CASQAGGVADTQYF. The DNA for the CDR3 is TGTGCCAGCCAGGCGGGCGGCGTAGCAGATACGCAGTATTTT.

This clonotype was observed a handful of times. The V call is TRBV27, the J call TRBJ1-1, with D uncertain. CDR3 size: 13 residues. Trimming cost V 6 bases and J 4 bases, with 12 bases left between them. Germline CDR1 MNHEY, CDR2 SMNVEV (reference sequence). The CDR3 nucleotides are TGTGCCAGCAGGCAAGGGCCGGGCACTGAAGCTTTCTTT. Protein sequence: CASRQGPGTEAFF.

This clonotype was found many times. The CDR3 spells CASRGGTEHYEQYF. The CDR3 DNA follows: TGTGCCAGCAGAGGCGGGACAGAGCACTACGAGCAGTACTTC. The chain joins TRBV7-9 to TRBJ2-7; possible D gene TRBD1, 7 bases. Germline CDR1 and CDR2: SEHNR and FQNEAQ (reference sequence). This CDR3 comprises 14 residues. The V gene lost 6 bases and the J gene lost 3 bases, with 15 bases spanning the gap.

The table lists this clonotype with many counts. The chain recombines TRBV6-1 with TRBJ2-5; D ambiguous. The CDR3 is 14 amino acids. Germline V gene data show CDR1 as MNHNS and CDR2 as SASEGT. Trimming took off 2 bases at V and 7 bases at J, with 14 bases between the two ends. The CDR3, as DNA: TGTGCCAGCAGTGAAATCGAAGTCCCGGGGACCCAGTACTTC. Translating gives CASSEIEVPGTQYF.

The chain is built from TRBV25-1 and TRBJ2-7, with unresolved D. V was clipped by 0 bases and J by 2 bases, with 14 bases between them. Germline-derived CDR1 and CDR2 are MGHDK and SYGVNS. This CDR3 spans 16 amino acids. This CDR3 is CASSEYGRSLTYEQYF. CDR3 bases: TGTGCCAGCAGTGAATATGGCAGGTCCTTGACCTACGAGCAGTACTTC.

This clonotype was counted ten times or more. The genes are TRBV7-3 and TRBJ2-1; TRBD2 aligns across 11 bases. The CDR3 spans 16 residues. The germline gives CDR1 SGHTA, CDR2 FQGTGA. Trimming at V came to 4 bases and at J to 2 bases, leaving 4 bases not matched to a gene. Here the CDR3 DNA reads TGTGCCAGCAGCTCGCTAGCGGGAGGTACCTACAATGAGCAGTTCTTC. Its protein product is CASSSLAGGTYNEQFF.

This clonotype was counted at least ten times. V gene TRBV7-9 combines with J gene TRBJ1-1; 7 bases agree with TRBD1. V shed 5 bases, J shed 0 bases, and the junction held 9 bases outside the gene matches. This CDR3 has 16 amino acids. CDR1 SEHNR and CDR2 FQNEAQ come from the germline V gene (reference sequence). The DNA for the CDR3 is TGTGCCAGCAGCCCAAACAGGGGCGCGATGAACACTGAAGCTTTCTTT. Translating gives CASSPNRGAMNTEAFF.

This clonotype was seen at least ten times. One end of the junction varies from germline; a read error may be responsible. This sequence joins TRBV7-9 and TRBJ2-2; a possible D gene is TRBD2 (5 bases). The CDR3 runs to 15 residues. CDR1 and CDR2 from the germline V gene are SEHNR and FQNEAQ (reference sequence). Here the CDR3 reads CACSPRGGNTGELFF. CDR3 DNA: TGTGCCTGCAGCCCACGCGGAGGGAACACCGGGGAGCTGTTTTTT.

The chain uses TRBV19 and TRBJ2-7, with 7 nucleotides matching TRBD2. V shed 5 bases and J 3 bases; nucleotides not matched to a gene: 13. The germline gives CDR1 LNHDA, CDR2 SQIVND (reference sequence). The CDR3 runs to 16 residues. The chain's CDR3 is CASSPSGGNLLYEQYF. The CDR3 DNA is TGTGCCAGTAGTCCCTCCGGGGGGAACCTACTCTACGAGCAGTACTTC. The entire variable domain, with the rest obtained from reference TRBV19 and TRBJ2-7, is as follows: DGGITQSPKYLFRKEGQNVTLSCEQNLNHDAMYWYRQDPGQGLRLIYYSQIVNDFQKGDIAEGYSVSREKKESFPLTVTSAQKNPTAFYLCASSPSGGNLLYEQYFGPGTRLTVT.

This clonotype was counted ten times or more. This chain uses TRBV12-3 or TRBV12-4 with TRBJ1-2; D is possibly TRBD1 (5 bases). With 5 bases removed from V and 2 bases from J, the gap between germline ends came to 12 bases. The CDR3 is 14 amino acids. The CDR3 coding sequence is TGTGCCAGCAGTCCCCTGGGACGGAACTATGGCTACACCTTC. Translating it yields CASSPLGRNYGYTF.

This clonotype was seen more than once but under ten times. The chain links TRBV28 to TRBJ2-6; D may match TRBD1 or TRBD2 (5 bases each). The CDR3 spans 18 residues. Germline V lookup: CDR1 MDHEN, CDR2 SYDVKM. The V end lost 6 bases, the J end lost 0 bases, and 18 bases lay between the germline ends. CDR3 coding DNA: TGTGCCAGCAGCCTCCGGGACGTAACGCTCTCTGGGGCCAACGTCCTGACTTTC. Translating it yields CASSLRDVTLSGANVLTF.

This clonotype appeared many times. V usage is TRBV20-1 and J usage is TRBJ2-4; possible D gene TRBD1, 5 bases. Trimming removed 2 bases from V and 6 bases from J, with 14 bases in between. Germline-derived CDR1 and CDR2 are DFQATT and SNEGSKA (reference sequence). This CDR3 contains 14 residues. The DNA of the CDR3 is TGCAGTGCTAGATCCCCAGGGTTTGGAAACATTCAGTACTTC. Its translation is CSARSPGFGNIQYF.

V gene TRBV7-3 combines with J gene TRBJ2-7; no firm D call. Germline CDR1 reads SGHTA; CDR2 reads FQGTGA. The V end lost 2 bases, the J end lost 3 bases, and 14 bases lay between the germline ends. This CDR3 has 15 amino acids. CDR3 amino acids: CASSLGTNRNYEQYF. The CDR3 nucleotides are TGTGCCAGCAGCTTAGGAACTAATAGAAACTACGAGCAGTACTTC.

This clonotype was detected only a few times. The chain links TRBV15 to TRBJ2-7, with D tentatively TRBD2 (5 bases). Germline CDR1 is LNHNV and CDR2 is YYDKDF (reference sequence). Trimming shortened V by 2 bases and J by 6 bases, and 11 bases separated the two germline ends. The CDR3 spans 13 residues. The CDR3 nucleotides read TGTGCCACCAGCAGACCCCGGGGTAGCGAGCAGTACTTC. Protein product: CATSRPRGSEQYF.

The J gene is TRBJ1-2, the V gene TRBV9, with 8 positions matching TRBD1. V trimming: 0 bases; J trimming: 2 bases; junction bases outside the gene matches: 9. The germline CDR1 and CDR2 sequences are SGDLS and YYNGEE. CDR3 length: 17 residues. The CDR3 nucleotides read TGTGCCAGCAGCGTAGCCCCAGACAGGGACAGGAACTATGGCTACACCTTC. This translates into CASSVAPDRDRNYGYTF.

This clonotype has at least ten counts. The genes are TRBV6-1 and TRBJ2-3; no reliable D call. Looked up from germline, CDR1 is MNHNS and CDR2 is SASEGT. This CDR3 has 15 amino acids. The germline V and J ends were trimmed by 1 base and 0 bases, with 8 bases remaining between them. The CDR3 region is CASSEGRQSTDTQYF. The CDR3 DNA is TGTGCCAGCAGTGAAGGCCGACAAAGCACAGATACGCAGTATTTT.

This clonotype was found many times. The chain has TRBV7-2 and TRBJ2-7; 14 nucleotides agree with TRBD2. Germline loops: CDR1 SGHTA, CDR2 FQGNSA. CDR3 length equals 14 residues. J gave up 6 bases and V 5 bases, and 3 bases lay outside the gene matches. CDR3 DNA sequence: TGTGCCAGCAGCCCGGGACTAGCGGGAGCCGAGCAGTACTTC. Translating gives CASSPGLAGAEQYF.

The J gene is TRBJ2-5, the V gene TRBV7-3, with D possibly TRBD1 on 6 matching bases. CDR1 is SGHTA, CDR2 FQGTGA, per germline. With 5 bases removed from V and 5 bases from J, the gap between germline ends came to 12 bases. This CDR3 region has 13 residues. The CDR3 DNA sequence: TGTGCCAGCAGCCCGGACAGTCTGGAGACCCAGTACTTC. This gives the protein CASSPDSLETQYF.

This CDR3 reads CASSLGTGRGYSNQPQHF. The CDR3 DNA sequence: TGTGCCAGCAGTCTCGGGACAGGGAGGGGGTATAGCAATCAGCCCCAGCATTTT. This chain connects TRBV27 to TRBJ1-5; 9 bases align to TRBD1. The CDR3 consists of 18 residues. From germline, CDR1 is MNHEY and CDR2 SMNVEV (reference sequence). With V trimmed by 5 bases and J by 0 bases, 11 bases remained unmatched.

This clonotype has at least ten counts. The V call is TRBV7-9, the J call TRBJ2-1; possible D gene TRBD2, 5 bases. CDR3 length: 17 amino acids. V was pared by 1 base and J by 5 bases, with 18 bases between. Germline V gene sequence: CDR1 SEHNR, CDR2 FQNEAQ (reference sequence). CDR3 sequence (DNA): TGTGCCAGCAGCTTAGTACCGGGGATGGCCCCGAACAATGAGCAGTTCTTC. Its protein is CASSLVPGMAPNNEQFF.

This clonotype was seen repeatedly, ten times or more. This chain links TRBV7-9 with TRBJ1-2, with TRBD1 identical over 10 bases. The trim removed 3 bases at V and 7 bases at J, leaving 8 bases unmatched. The CDR3 is 15 residues long. Germline V gene lookup returns CDR1 SEHNR and CDR2 FQNEAQ (reference sequence). The CDR3 sequence: CASSLGTGEWSGYTF. CDR3 coding DNA: TGTGCCAGCAGCTTGGGGACAGGGGAGTGGTCTGGCTACACCTTC.